This T cell receptor (beta chain) was observed in a study of T-cell reconstitution after alpha-beta-depleted transplantation in children. Findings and caveats of the study: It was newly produced T cells that mostly accounted for T-cell counts and diversity one year after transplant. High day-60 TCRbeta diversity in some patients came from surviving recipient T cells and thymic progenitors.

This CDR3 is built from 16 residues. Germline loops: CDR1 MNHEY, CDR2 SVGAGI. The ends lost 6 bases at V and 0 bases at J; junction bases unmatched: 8. Unique molecular identifiers were incorporated into the prepared TCRbeta library. TCRdb itself ran the PCR reads through MiXCR, one entry per CDR3 protein. The data contain 200,000 to 300,000 distinct CDR3 sequences, about 26% of them singletons. The sample holds a few counts of this clonotype. Its antigen is not identified. The chain recombines TRBV6-5 with TRBJ1-5; 7 bases are a match to TRBD1. The TCR originated in a girl under 10 years old with Fanconi anemia, due to receive a stem cell transplant. The input for sequencing was PBMCs, taken before TCRalphabeta/CD19-depleted stem cell transplant. In nucleotides, the CDR3 is TGTGCCAGCAGCTTTTGGACAGGAAATAGCAATCAGCCCCAGCATTTT. Translation: CASSFWTGNSNQPQHF.